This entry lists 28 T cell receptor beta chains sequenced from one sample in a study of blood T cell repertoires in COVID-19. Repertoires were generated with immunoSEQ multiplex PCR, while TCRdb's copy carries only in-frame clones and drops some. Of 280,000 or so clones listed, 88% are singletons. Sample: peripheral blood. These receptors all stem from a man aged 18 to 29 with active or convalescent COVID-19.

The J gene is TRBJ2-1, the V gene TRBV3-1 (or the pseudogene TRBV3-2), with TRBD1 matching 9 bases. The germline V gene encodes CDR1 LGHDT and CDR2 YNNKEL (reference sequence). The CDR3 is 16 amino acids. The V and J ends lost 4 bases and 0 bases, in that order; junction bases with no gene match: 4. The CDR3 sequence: CASSPQTGGSYNEQFF. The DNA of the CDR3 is TGTGCCAGCAGCCCCCAGACAGGGGGCTCCTACAATGAGCAGTTCTTC.

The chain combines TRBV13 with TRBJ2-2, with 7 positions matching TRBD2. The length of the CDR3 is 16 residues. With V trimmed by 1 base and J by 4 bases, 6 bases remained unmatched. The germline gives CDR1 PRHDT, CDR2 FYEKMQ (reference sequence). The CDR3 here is CASSLVAPGGTGELFF. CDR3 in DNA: TGTGCCAGCAGCTTAGTCGCCCCGGGGGGCACCGGGGAGCTGTTTTTT.

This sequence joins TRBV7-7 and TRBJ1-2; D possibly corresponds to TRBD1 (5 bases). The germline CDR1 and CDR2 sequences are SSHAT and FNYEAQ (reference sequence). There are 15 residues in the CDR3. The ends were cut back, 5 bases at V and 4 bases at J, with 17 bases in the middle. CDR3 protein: CASSPLGGAAYGYTF. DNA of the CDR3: TGTGCCAGCAGCCCCTTAGGTGGGGCAGCCTATGGCTACACCTTC.

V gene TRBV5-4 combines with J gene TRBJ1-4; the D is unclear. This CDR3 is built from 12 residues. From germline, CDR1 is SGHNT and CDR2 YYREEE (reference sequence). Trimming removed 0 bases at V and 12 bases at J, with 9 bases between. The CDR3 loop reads CASSLADEELFF. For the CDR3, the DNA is TGTGCCAGCAGCTTGGCGGATGAGGAACTGTTTTTT.

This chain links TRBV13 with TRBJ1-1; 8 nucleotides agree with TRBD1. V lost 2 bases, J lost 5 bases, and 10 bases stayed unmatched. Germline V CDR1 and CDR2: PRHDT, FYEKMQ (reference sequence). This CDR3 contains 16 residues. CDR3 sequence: CASSLSGDRFSTEAFF. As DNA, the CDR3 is TGTGCCAGCAGCTTATCGGGGGACAGGTTCTCGACTGAAGCTTTCTTT.

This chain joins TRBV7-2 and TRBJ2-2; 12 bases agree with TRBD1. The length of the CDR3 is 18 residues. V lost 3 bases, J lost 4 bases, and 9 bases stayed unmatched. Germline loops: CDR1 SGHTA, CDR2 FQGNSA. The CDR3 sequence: CASSLRDRGRGGTGELFF. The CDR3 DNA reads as TGTGCCAGCAGCTTGCGGGACAGGGGGCGTGGGGGCACCGGGGAGCTGTTTTTT.

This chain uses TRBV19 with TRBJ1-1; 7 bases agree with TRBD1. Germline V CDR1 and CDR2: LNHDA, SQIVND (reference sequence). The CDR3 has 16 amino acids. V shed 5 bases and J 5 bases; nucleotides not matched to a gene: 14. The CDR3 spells CASSQGAYRGDTEAFF. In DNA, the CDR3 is TGTGCCAGTAGTCAGGGCGCGTACAGGGGCGATACTGAAGCTTTCTTT.

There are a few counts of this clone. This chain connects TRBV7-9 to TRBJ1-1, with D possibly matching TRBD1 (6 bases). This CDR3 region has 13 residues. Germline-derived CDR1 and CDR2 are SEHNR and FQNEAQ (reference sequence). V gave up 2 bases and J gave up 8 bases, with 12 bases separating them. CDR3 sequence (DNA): TGTGCCAGCAGCTTACCCACAGGGTCGGAAGCTTTCTTT. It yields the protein CASSLPTGSEAFF. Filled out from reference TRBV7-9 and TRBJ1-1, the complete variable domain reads DTGVSQNPRHKITKRGQNVTFRCDPISEHNRLYWYRQTLGQGPEFLTYFQNEAQLEKSRLLSDRFSAERPKGSFSTLEIQRTEQGDSAMYLCASSLPTGSEAFFGQGTRLTVV.

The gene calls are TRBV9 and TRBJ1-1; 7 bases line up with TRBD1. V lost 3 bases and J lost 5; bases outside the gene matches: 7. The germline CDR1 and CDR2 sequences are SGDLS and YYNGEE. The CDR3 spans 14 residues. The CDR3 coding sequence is TGTGCCAGCAGCGCCCCGACAGGGAGGACTGAAGCTTTCTTT. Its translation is CASSAPTGRTEAFF.

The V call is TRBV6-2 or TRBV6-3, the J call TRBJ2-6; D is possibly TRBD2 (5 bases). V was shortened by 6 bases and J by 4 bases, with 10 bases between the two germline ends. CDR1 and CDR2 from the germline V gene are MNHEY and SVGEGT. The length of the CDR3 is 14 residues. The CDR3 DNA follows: TGTGCCAGCAGCCCGCCGGGGGGGGCCAACGTCCTGACTTTC. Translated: CASSPPGGANVLTF.

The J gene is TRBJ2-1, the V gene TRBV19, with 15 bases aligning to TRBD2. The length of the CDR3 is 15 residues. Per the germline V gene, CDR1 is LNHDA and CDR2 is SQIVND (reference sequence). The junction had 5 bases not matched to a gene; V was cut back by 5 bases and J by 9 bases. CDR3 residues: CASSGLAGGSSEQFF. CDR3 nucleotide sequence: TGTGCCAGTAGTGGACTAGCGGGGGGGTCGAGTGAGCAGTTCTTC.

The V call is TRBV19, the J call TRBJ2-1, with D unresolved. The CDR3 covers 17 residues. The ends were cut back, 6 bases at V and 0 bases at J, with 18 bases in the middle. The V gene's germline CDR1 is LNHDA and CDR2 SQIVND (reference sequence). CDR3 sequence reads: CASSSSLGTGSYNEQFF. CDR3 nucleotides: TGTGCCAGTAGCTCCTCCCTAGGAACGGGCTCCTACAATGAGCAGTTCTTC. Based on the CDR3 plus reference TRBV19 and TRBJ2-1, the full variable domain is DGGITQSPKYLFRKEGQNVTLSCEQNLNHDAMYWYRQDPGQGLRLIYYSQIVNDFQKGDIAEGYSVSREKKESFPLTVTSAQKNPTAFYLCASSSSLGTGSYNEQFFGPGTRLTVL.

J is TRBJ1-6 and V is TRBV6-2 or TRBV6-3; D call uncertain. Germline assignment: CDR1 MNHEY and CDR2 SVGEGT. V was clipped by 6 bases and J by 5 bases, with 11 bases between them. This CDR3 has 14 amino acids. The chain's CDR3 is CASSPPGNNSPLHF. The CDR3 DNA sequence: TGTGCCAGCAGCCCCCCGGGAAATAATTCACCCCTCCACTTT.

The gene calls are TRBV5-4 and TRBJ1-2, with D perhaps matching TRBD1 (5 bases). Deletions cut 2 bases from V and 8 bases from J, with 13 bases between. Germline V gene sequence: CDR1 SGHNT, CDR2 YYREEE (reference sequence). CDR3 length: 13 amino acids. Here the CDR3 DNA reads TGTGCCAGCAGCTTCTGGGGGGGATCGGGCTACACCTTC. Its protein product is CASSFWGGSGYTF.

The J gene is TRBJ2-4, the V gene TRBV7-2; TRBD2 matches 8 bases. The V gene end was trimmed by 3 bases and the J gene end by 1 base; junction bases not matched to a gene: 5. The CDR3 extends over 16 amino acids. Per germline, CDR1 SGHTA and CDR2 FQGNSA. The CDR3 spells CASSLAGGMAKNIQYF. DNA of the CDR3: TGTGCCAGCAGCTTGGCGGGGGGCATGGCCAAAAACATTCAGTACTTC.

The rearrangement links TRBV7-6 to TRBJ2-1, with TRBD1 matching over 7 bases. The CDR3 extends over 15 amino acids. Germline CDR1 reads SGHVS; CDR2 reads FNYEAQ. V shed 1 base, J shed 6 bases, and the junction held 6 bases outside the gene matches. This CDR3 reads CASSLGTGRGNEQFF. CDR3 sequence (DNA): TGTGCCAGCAGCTTAGGGACAGGCCGAGGCAATGAGCAGTTCTTC.

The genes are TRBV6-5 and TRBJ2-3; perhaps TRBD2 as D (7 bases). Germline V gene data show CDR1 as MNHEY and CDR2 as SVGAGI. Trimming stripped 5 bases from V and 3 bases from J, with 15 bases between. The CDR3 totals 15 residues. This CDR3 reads CASSPRGRGTDTQYF. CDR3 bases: TGTGCCAGCAGTCCCCGGGGGAGGGGGACAGATACGCAGTATTTT.

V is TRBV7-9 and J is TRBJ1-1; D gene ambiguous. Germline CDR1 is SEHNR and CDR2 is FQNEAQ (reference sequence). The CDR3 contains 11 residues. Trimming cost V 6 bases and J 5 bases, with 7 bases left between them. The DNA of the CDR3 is TGTGCCAGCAGGGGCACGACTGAAGCTTTCTTT. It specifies CASRGTTEAFF.

Here the CDR3 DNA reads TGCAGCGCTCTTTCCGGGACAGGGTTCTCCGAGCAGTACTTC. Translating it yields CSALSGTGFSEQYF. J is TRBJ2-7 and V is TRBV29-1, with 9 bases identical to TRBD1. CDR1 is SQVTM, CDR2 ANQGSEA, per germline. This CDR3 has 14 amino acids. The trim removed 7 bases at V and 6 bases at J, leaving 13 bases unmatched.

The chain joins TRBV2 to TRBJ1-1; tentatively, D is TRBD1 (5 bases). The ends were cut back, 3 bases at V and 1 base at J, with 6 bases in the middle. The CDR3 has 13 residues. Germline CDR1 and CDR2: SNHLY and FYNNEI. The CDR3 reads CASSEQGNTEAFF. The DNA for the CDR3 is TGTGCCAGCAGTGAGCAGGGGAACACTGAAGCTTTCTTT.

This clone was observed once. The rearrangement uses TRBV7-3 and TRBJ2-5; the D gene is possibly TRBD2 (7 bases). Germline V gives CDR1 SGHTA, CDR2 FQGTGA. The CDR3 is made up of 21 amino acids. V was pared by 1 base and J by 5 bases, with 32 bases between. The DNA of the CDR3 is TGTGCCAGCAGCTTAAAACGCCCCCTTTGGTGGGGGGGCCTTTGTGAGGAGACCCAGTACTTC. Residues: CASSLKRPLWWGGLCEETQYF.

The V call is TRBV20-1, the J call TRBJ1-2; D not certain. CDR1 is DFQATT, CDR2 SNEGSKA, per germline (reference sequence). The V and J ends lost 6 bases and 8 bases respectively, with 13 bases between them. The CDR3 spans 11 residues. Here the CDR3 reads CSAQVYSGYTF. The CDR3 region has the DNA TGCAGTGCCCAAGTATACTCAGGCTACACCTTC.

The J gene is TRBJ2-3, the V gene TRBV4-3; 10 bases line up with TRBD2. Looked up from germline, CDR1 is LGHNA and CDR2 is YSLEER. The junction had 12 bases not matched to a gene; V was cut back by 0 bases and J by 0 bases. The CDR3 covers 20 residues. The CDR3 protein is CASSQDELAGVGSSTDTQYF. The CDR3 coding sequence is TGCGCCAGCAGCCAAGATGAGCTAGCGGGGGTGGGGTCTAGCACAGATACGCAGTATTTT.

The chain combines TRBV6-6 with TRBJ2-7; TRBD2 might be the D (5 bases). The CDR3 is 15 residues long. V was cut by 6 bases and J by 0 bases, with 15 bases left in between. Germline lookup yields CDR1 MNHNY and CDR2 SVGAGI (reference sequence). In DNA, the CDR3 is TGTGCCAGCAGCCTTAGAGGGCGCCACTCCTACGAGCAGTACTTC. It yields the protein CASSLRGRHSYEQYF.

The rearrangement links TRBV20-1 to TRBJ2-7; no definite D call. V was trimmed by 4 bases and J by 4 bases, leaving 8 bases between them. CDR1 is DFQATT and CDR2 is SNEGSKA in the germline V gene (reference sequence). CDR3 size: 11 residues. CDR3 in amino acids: CSAKAVYEQYF. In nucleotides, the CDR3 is TGCAGTGCTAAGGCGGTGTACGAGCAGTACTTC.

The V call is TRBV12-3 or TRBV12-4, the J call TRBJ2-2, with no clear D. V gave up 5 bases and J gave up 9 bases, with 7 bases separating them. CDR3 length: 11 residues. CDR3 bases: TGTGCCAGCAGTCCCAATCGGGAGCTGTTTTTT. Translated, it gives CASSPNRELFF.

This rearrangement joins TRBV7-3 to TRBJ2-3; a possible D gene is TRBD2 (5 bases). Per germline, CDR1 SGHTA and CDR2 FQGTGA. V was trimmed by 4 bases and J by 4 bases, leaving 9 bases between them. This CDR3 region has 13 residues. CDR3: CASSSSFSDTQYF. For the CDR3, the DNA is TGTGCCAGCAGCTCTAGCTTCTCAGATACGCAGTATTTT. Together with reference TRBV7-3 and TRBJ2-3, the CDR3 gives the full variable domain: GAGVSQTPSNKVTEKGKYVELRCDPISGHTALYWYRQSLGQGPEFLIYFQGTGAADDSGLPNDRFFAVRPEGSVSTLKIQRTERGDSAVYLCASSSSFSDTQYFGPGTRLTVL.

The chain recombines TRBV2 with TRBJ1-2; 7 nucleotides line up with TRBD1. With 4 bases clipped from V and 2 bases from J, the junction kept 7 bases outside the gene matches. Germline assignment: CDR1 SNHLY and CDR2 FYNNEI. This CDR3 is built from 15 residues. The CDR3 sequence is CASSGGGSVNYGYTF. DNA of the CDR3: TGTGCCAGCAGTGGAGGGGGCTCCGTCAACTATGGCTACACCTTC.